This T cell receptor (beta chain) was captured in a study of blood T cell repertoires in COVID-19. Germline V gives CDR1 SGHVS, CDR2 FQNEAQ. Trimming left V 1 base short and J 4 bases short, with 14 bases between. CDR3 length equals 15 residues. The protocol was immunoSEQ multiplex PCR, while the TCRdb copy is restricted to in-frame clones and leaves out a portion. This sample has some 170,000 clones, with roughly 88% found just once. Individuals drawn from 20 to 30 US areas were roughly 18 to 95 years old. This sequence was found in a middle-aged man who had recovered from COVID-19. The chain employs TRBV7-8 and TRBJ2-7; perhaps TRBD2 as D (5 bases). Sequenced: PBMCs or T cells enriched from blood (not recorded which). The CDR3 DNA reads TGTGCCAGCAGCTTAGGGACTTTCCGAATTTACGAGCAGTACTTC. Protein: CASSLGTFRIYEQYF.